This TCR beta chain emerged from a study of blood T cell repertoires in COVID-19. At the level of the study: Specimens from acute and convalescent COVID-19 originated in the United States, Italy and Spain. From T cells, B-cell-depleted T cells, or PBMCs came the material, which was cDNA or gDNA.

The CDR3 is 13 amino acids. The germline V gene encodes CDR1 SGHAT and CDR2 FQNNGV. Trimming took 1 base from V and 2 from J, leaving 6 bases between them. Clones were sequenced by immunoSEQ multiplex PCR, and TCRdb holds only the in-frame ones, with some missing. The sample records approximately 120,000 clones, about 75% being singletons. The sequenced sample was peripheral blood. This TCR derives from an elderly man with acute or convalescent COVID-19. The gene calls are TRBV11-2 and TRBJ2-7; D is uncertain. The CDR3 loop is CASSLVSTYEQYF. The CDR3, as DNA: TGTGCCAGCAGCTTAGTGAGTACCTACGAGCAGTACTTC.